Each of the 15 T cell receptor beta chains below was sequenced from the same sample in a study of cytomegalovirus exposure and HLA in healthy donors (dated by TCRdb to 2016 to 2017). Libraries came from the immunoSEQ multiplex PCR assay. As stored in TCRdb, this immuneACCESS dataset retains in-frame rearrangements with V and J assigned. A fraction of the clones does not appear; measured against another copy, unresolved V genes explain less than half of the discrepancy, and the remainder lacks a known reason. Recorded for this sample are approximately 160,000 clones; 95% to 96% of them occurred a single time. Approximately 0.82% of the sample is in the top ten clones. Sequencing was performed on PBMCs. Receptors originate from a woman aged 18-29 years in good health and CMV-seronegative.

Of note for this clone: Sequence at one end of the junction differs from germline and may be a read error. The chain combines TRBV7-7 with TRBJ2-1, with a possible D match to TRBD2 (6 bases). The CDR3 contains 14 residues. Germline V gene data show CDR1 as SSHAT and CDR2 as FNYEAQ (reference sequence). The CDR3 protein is CASSLSGGWNEQFF. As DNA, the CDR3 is TGTGCTAGCAGCTTATCCGGGGGATGGAATGAGCAGTTCTTC.

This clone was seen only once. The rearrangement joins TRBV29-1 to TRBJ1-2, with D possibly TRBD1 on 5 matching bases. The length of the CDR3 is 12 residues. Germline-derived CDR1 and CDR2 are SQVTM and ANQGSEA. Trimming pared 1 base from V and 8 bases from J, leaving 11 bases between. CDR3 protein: CSVEVQGGGYTF. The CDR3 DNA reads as TGCAGCGTTGAAGTCCAGGGTGGCGGCTACACCTTC.

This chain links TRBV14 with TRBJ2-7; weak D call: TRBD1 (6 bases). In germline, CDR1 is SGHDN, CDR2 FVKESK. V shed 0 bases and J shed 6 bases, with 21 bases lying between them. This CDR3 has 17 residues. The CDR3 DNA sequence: TGTGCCAGCAGCCAAGAGTCTCACAGGGCCACAGATTTCGAGCAGTACTTC. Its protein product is CASSQESHRATDFEQYF. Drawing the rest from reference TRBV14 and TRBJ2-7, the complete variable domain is EAGVTQFPSHSVIEKGQTVTLRCDPISGHDNLYWYRRVMGKEIKFLLHFVKESKQDESGMPNNRFLAERTGGTYSTLKVQPAELEDSGVYFCASSQESHRATDFEQYFGPGTRLTVT.

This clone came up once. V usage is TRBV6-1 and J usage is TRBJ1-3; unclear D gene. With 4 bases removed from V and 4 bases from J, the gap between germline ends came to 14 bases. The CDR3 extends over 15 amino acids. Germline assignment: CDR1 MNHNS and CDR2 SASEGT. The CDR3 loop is CASSARGISGNTIYF. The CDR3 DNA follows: TGTGCCAGCAGTGCCCGAGGTATATCAGGAAACACCATATATTTT.

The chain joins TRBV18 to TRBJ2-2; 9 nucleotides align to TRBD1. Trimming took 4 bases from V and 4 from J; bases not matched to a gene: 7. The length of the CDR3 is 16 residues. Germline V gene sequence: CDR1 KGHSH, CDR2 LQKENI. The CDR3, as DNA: TGTGCCAGCTCACTTCCGGGACAGGGTCTCACCGGGGAGCTGTTTTTT. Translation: CASSLPGQGLTGELFF.

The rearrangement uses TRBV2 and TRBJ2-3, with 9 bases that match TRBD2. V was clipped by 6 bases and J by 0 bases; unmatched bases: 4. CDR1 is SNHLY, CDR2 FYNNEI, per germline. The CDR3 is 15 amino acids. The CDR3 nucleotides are TGTGCCAGCAGCGCTAGCGGGAAAAGCACAGATACGCAGTATTTT. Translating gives CASSASGKSTDTQYF.

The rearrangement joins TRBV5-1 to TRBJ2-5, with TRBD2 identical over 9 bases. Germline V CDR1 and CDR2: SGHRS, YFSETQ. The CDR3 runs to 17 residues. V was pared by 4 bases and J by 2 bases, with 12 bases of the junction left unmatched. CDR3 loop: CASSLGLSGGLQETQYF. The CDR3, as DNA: TGCGCCAGCAGCCTGGGTTTGAGCGGGGGGTTACAAGAGACCCAGTACTTC.

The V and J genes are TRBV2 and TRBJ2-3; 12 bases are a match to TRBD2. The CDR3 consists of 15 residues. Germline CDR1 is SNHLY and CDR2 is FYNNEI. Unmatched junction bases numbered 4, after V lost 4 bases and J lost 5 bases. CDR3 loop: CASSASGGALDTQYF. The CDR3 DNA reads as TGTGCCAGCAGTGCTAGCGGGGGGGCATTAGATACGCAGTATTTT.

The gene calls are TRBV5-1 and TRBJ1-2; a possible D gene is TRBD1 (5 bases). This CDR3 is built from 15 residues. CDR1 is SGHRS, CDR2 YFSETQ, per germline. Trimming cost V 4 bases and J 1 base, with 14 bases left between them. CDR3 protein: CASSTGTTSNYGYTF. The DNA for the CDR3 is TGCGCCAGCAGCACCGGGACTACGAGTAACTATGGCTACACCTTC.

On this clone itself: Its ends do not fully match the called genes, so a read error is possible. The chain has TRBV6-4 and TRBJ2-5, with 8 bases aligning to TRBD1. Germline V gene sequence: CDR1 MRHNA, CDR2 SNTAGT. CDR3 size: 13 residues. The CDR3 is CASIDRGQETQYF. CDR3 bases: TGTGCCAGCATTGACAGGGGACAAGAGACCCAGTACTTC.

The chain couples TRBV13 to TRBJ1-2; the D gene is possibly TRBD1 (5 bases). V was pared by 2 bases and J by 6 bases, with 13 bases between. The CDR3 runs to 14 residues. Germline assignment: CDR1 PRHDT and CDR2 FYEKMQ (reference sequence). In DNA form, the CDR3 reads TGTGCCAGCAGCTTAAAGGGGCTTCAACATGGCTACACCTTC. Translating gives CASSLKGLQHGYTF. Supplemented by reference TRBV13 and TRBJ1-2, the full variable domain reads AAGVIQSPRHLIKEKRETATLKCYPIPRHDTVYWYQQGPGQDPQFLISFYEKMQSDKGSIPDRFSAQQFSDYHSELNMSSLELGDSALYFCASSLKGLQHGYTFGSGTRLTVV.

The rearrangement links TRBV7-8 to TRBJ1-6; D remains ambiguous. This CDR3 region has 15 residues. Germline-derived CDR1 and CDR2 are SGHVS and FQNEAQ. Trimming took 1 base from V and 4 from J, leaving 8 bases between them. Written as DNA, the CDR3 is TGTGCCAGCAGCTTAGGGCAGGCTTATAATTCACCCCTCCACTTT. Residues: CASSLGQAYNSPLHF.

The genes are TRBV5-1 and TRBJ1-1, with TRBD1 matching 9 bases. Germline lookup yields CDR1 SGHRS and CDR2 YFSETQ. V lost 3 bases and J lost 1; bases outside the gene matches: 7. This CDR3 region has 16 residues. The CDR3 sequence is CASSSVHRGRNTEAFF. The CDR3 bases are TGCGCCAGCAGCTCGGTTCACAGGGGGCGGAACACTGAAGCTTTCTTT. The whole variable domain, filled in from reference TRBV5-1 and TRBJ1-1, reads KAGVTQTPRYLIKTRGQQVTLSCSPISGHRSVSWYQQTPGQGLQFLFEYFSETQRNKGNFPGRFSGRQFSNSRSEMNVSTLELGDSALYLCASSSVHRGRNTEAFFGQGTRLTVV.

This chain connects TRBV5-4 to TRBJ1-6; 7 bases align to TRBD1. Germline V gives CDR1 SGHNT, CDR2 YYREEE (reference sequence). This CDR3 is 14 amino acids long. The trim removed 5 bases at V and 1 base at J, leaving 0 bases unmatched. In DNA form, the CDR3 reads TGTGCCAGCAGACAGGGGTCCTATAATTCACCCCTCCACTTT. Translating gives CASRQGSYNSPLHF.

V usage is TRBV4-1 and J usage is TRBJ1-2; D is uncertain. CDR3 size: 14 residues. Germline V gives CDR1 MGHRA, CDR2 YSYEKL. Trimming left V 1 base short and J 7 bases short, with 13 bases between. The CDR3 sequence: CASSQGRSLGGYTF. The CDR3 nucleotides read TGCGCCAGCAGCCAAGGACGGAGCCTCGGTGGCTACACCTTC.